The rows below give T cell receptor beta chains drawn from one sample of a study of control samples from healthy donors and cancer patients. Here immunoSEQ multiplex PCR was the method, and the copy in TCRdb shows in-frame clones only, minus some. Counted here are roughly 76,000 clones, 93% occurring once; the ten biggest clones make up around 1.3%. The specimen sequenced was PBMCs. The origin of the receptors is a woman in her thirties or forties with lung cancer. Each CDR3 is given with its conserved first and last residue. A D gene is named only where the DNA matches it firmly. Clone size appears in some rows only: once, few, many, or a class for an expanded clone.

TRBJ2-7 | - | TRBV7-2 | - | CVRVAGDEQYF | TGTGTCAGAGTGGCAGGGGACGAGCAGTACTTC
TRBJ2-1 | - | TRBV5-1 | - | CASSLGQSYNEQFF | TGCGCCAGCAGCTTAGGACAGAGCTACAATGAGCAGTTCTTC
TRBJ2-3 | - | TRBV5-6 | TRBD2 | CASSLAGGRYYSTDTQYF | TGTGCCAGCAGTTTAGCGGGGGGCCGATACTACTCCACCGATACGCAGTATTTT
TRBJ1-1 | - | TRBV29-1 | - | CSVAWGHGEAFF | TGCAGCGTCGCGTGGGGCCATGGTGAAGCTTTCTTT
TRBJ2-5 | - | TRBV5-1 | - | CASSLAGAQETQYF | TGCGCCAGCAGCTTGGCGGGGGCTCAAGAGACCCAGTACTTC
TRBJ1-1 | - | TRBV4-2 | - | CASSQEVPHGVAEAFF | TGTGCCAGCAGCCAAGAAGTACCACATGGGGTGGCTGAAGCTTTCTTT
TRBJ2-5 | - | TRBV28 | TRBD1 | CASSWTGVPQETQYF | TGTGCCAGCAGCTGGACAGGGGTTCCCCAAGAGACCCAGTACTTC
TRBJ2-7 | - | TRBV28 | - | CASSPTRSGAGEQYF | TGTGCCAGCAGTCCTACCCGATCAGGTGCGGGCGAGCAGTACTTC
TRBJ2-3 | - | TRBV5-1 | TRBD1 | CASSPAFKDRTRRTDTQYF | TGCGCCAGCAGCCCAGCATTCAAGGACAGGACCAGACGCACAGATACGCAGTATTTT
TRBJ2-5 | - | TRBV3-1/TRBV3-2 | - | CASSQPLGTKQETQYF | TGTGCCAGCAGCCAGCCCCTCGGGACGAAACAAGAGACCCAGTACTTC
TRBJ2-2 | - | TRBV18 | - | CASSPLAGTNEHTGELFF | TGTGCCAGCTCACCACTAGCCGGGACAAATGAACACACCGGGGAGCTGTTTTTT
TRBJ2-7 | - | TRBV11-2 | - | CASSSRSSYEQYF | TGTGCCAGCAGCTCCAGGAGCTCCTACGAGCAGTACTTC
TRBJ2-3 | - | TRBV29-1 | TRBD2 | CSVEPTSGGASRHDF | TGCAGCGTTGAACCCACTAGCGGGGGGGCATCTCGGCATGATTTT
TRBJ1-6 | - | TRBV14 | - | CASSQDRGNYNSPLHF | TGTGCCAGCAGCCAAGACAGGGGCAATTATAATTCACCCCTCCACTTT
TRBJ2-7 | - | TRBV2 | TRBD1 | CASRLSRDRAYEQYF | TGTGCCAGCAGACTAAGCCGGGACAGGGCCTACGAGCAGTACTTC
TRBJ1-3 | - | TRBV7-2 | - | CASSGGPGRGSGNTIYF | TGTGCCAGCAGCGGGGGCCCGGGGAGAGGCTCTGGAAACACCATATATTTT
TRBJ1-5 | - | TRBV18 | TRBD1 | CASSPTGGPNQPQHF | TGTGCCAGCTCACCAACAGGGGGTCCAAATCAGCCCCAGCATTTT
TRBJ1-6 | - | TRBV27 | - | CASSLDRFNSPLHF | TGTGCCAGCAGTTTAGATCGGTTCAATTCACCCCTCCACTTT
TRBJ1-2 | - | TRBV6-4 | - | CASSDSIRPRDGYTF | TGTGCCAGCAGTGACTCGATTAGGCCTCGGGATGGCTACACCTTC
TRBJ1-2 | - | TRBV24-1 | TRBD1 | CATSGGDRVNYGYTF | TGTGCCACCAGTGGAGGGGACAGGGTTAACTATGGCTACACCTTC
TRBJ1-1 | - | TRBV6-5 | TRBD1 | CASRGQMNTEAFF | TGTGCCAGCAGGGGACAGATGAACACTGAAGCTTTCTTT
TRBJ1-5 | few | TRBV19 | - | CASRPTDGVRGDQPQHF | TGTGCCAGTCGACCGACCGACGGGGTGCGGGGGGATCAGCCCCAGCATTTT